This entry describes one TCR beta chain. The antigen is undetermined. In the PCR, 60 Vbeta and 13 Jbeta primers were used. Assay used: immunoSEQ multiplex PCR; TCRdb lists only in-frame clones, some missing. The repertoire consists of about 83,000 clones, with 81% occurring once and the leading ten covering approximately 1.9%. This sample was taken from a study of cytomegalovirus exposure and HLA in healthy donors. The CDR3 has 15 residues. The germline CDR1 and CDR2 sequences are LNHDA and SQIVND (reference sequence). Trimming removed 3 bases from V and 0 bases from J, with 12 bases in between. Findings and limits, study-wide: For most TCR sequences rarity was the rule, although some public TCRs occurred in many donors.

Sequencing used PBMCs. The chain employs TRBV19 and TRBJ2-7, with a tentative D call TRBD2 (6 bases). The TCR comes from a woman aged 30 to 39 in good health and CMV-seronegative. The DNA of the CDR3 is TGTGCCAGTAGTATCCCGGGGGTACCCTCCTACGAGCAGTACTTC. Encoded protein: CASSIPGVPSYEQYF.